The 20 T cell receptor beta chains below all came from one sample that was sequenced in a study of blood T cell repertoires in COVID-19. Libraries were prepared by immunoSEQ multiplex PCR; TCRdb keeps only in-frame clonotypes and omits some of them. This sample has roughly 290,000 clones; around 90% occur once, and the top ten carry roughly 6.8%. Sequenced sample: peripheral blood. These receptors originate from a woman in her thirties with COVID-19, enrolled during active disease.

The rearrangement links TRBV14 to TRBJ2-7; 8 bases line up with TRBD2. The CDR3 is 13 amino acids. The V segment lost 4 bases and the J segment 10 bases; nucleotides outside the gene matches: 9. Germline assignment: CDR1 SGHDN and CDR2 FVKESK. This chain's CDR3 is CASSLSGLGIQYF. CDR3 sequence (DNA): TGTGCCAGCAGCCTTTCGGGACTAGGGATCCAGTACTTC.

To note about this clone: Other DNA sequences within the sample encode an identical CDR3. The chain uses TRBV2 and TRBJ2-5; 9 nucleotides line up with TRBD2. The CDR3 extends over 14 amino acids. Germline V lookup: CDR1 SNHLY, CDR2 FYNNEI. Losses at the gene ends were 2 bases for V and 5 bases for J; bases not matched to a gene: 3. The chain's CDR3 is CASSESLAGETQYF. The CDR3 DNA follows: TGTGCCAGCAGTGAAAGCCTAGCGGGGGAGACCCAGTACTTC.

The CDR3 spells CASSQDRVYTGELFF. The CDR3 coding sequence is TGTGCCAGCAGCCAGGACAGGGTTTACACCGGGGAGCTGTTTTTT. This rearrangement joins TRBV28 to TRBJ2-2; 8 bases fit TRBD1. With V trimmed by 6 bases and J by 3 bases, 6 bases remained unmatched. The V gene's germline CDR1 is MDHEN and CDR2 SYDVKM. The CDR3 sequence is 15 residues long.

The chain uses TRBV18 and TRBJ2-5; TRBD1 is a possible D gene (5 bases). V lost 0 bases, J lost 2 bases, and 10 bases lay in between. Germline-derived CDR1 and CDR2 are KGHSH and LQKENI. The CDR3 is made up of 15 amino acids. CDR3 sequence: CASSPPQGRQETQYF. The DNA for the CDR3 is TGTGCCAGCTCACCACCGCAGGGAAGGCAAGAGACCCAGTACTTC.

The chain joins TRBV7-8 to TRBJ1-5; a possible D gene is TRBD1 (5 bases). The CDR3 loop spans 15 amino acids. Germline V gene data show CDR1 as SGHVS and CDR2 as FQNEAQ. V lost 5 bases and J 4 bases, leaving 15 bases between the germline ends. The CDR3 region has the DNA TGTGCCAGCAGCCCGTTGGGGGGTGGGAATCAGCCCCAGCATTTT. Its protein product is CASSPLGGGNQPQHF.

A few counts support this clone. The rearrangement links TRBV6-5 to TRBJ1-1; tentatively, D is TRBD1 (5 bases). V was shortened by 2 bases and J by 6 bases, with 16 bases between the two germline ends. The V gene's germline CDR1 is MNHEY and CDR2 SVGAGI. This CDR3 has 15 residues. CDR3: CASSYNVGWGAEAFF. The CDR3 region has the DNA TGTGCCAGCAGTTACAATGTAGGTTGGGGGGCTGAAGCTTTCTTT.

A note on this clone: The same CDR3 is also encoded by other DNA sequences in this sample. The chain is built from TRBV30 and TRBJ2-3; D possibly corresponds to TRBD2 (5 bases). From germline, CDR1 is GTSNPN and CDR2 SVGIG (reference sequence). CDR3 length: 13 residues. V lost 3 bases and J lost 3, with 10 bases in between. The CDR3 sequence is CAWSVTGTDTQYF. In DNA form, the CDR3 reads TGTGCCTGGAGCGTGACGGGAACAGATACGCAGTATTTT.

The sample holds one count of this clone. The chain links TRBV28 to TRBJ1-2; D is unclear. Germline assignment: CDR1 MDHEN and CDR2 SYDVKM. This CDR3 is built from 13 residues. The V and J ends lost 7 bases and 8 bases respectively, with 17 bases between them. The CDR3 DNA reads TGTGCCAGCACCGACGACCGGAGGTGGGGCTACACCTTC. This sequence encodes CASTDDRRWGYTF.

CDR3 DNA sequence: TGTGCCAGCAGCCAGGGGGCTCGGGCTTTCTTT. Its protein product is CASSQGARAFF. This chain uses TRBV14 with TRBJ1-1, with D possibly being TRBD1 (6 bases). V gave up 3 bases and J gave up 11 bases, with 10 bases separating them. The CDR3 totals 11 residues. Looked up from germline, CDR1 is SGHDN and CDR2 is FVKESK.

The chain couples TRBV3-1 (or the pseudogene TRBV3-2) to TRBJ2-3; tentatively, D is TRBD2 (6 bases). V lost 1 base, J lost 1 base, and 15 bases lay in between. Germline CDR1 and CDR2: LGHDT and YNNKEL (reference sequence). The CDR3 loop spans 17 amino acids. The CDR3 DNA sequence: TGTGCCAGCAGCCAAGTCTTTGGCAGGGAGGGCACAGATACGCAGTATTTT. Protein sequence: CASSQVFGREGTDTQYF.

This chain joins TRBV15 and TRBJ1-3, with 7 bases that match TRBD1. Trimming took 6 bases from V and 0 from J; bases not matched to a gene: 5. Germline V gene sequence: CDR1 LNHNV, CDR2 YYDKDF (reference sequence). The CDR3 has 15 residues. CDR3 residues: CATSNRGNSGNTIYF. CDR3 sequence (DNA): TGTGCCACCAGTAACAGGGGTAACTCTGGAAACACCATATATTTT.

The chain couples TRBV30 to TRBJ1-1; D might be TRBD1 (5 bases). There are 12 residues in the CDR3. Trimming removed 4 bases from V and 5 bases from J, with 11 bases in between. Germline loops: CDR1 GTSNPN, CDR2 SVGIG (reference sequence). The CDR3 DNA is TGTGCCTGGACCTTAGGGGTTACTGAAGCTTTCTTT. It is translated as CAWTLGVTEAFF. Full variable domain (outside the CDR3, taken from reference TRBV30 and TRBJ1-1): SQTIHQWPATLVQPVGSPLSLECTVEGTSNPNLYWYRQAAGRGLQLLFYSVGIGQISSEVPQNLSASRPQDRQFILSSKKLLLSDSGFYLCAWTLGVTEAFFGQGTRLTVV.

The chain combines TRBV18 with TRBJ1-2; the D gene is possibly TRBD1 (6 bases). Germline CDR1 is KGHSH and CDR2 is LQKENI. CDR3 length: 12 amino acids. Trimming pared 3 bases from V and 8 bases from J, leaving 10 bases between. The CDR3 nucleotides are TGTGCCAGCTCACCGGCAGGGGTCGGCTACACCTTC. Encoded protein: CASSPAGVGYTF.

The rearrangement joins TRBV10-3 to TRBJ2-3; the match to TRBD1 covers 9 bases. This CDR3 is 16 amino acids long. The germline CDR1 and CDR2 sequences are ENHRY and SYGVKD. The V segment lost 6 bases and the J segment 2 bases; nucleotides outside the gene matches: 9. This CDR3 is CAISGPGQGNTDTQYF. The CDR3 nucleotides are TGTGCCATCAGCGGACCGGGACAGGGAAACACAGATACGCAGTATTTT.

This clone came up a few times. The V call is TRBV29-1, the J call TRBJ2-7; 7 bases fit TRBD1. Germline V gene data show CDR1 as SQVTM and CDR2 as ANQGSEA. The CDR3 is 12 residues long. J was trimmed by 1 base and V by 8 bases; bases with no gene match: 5. Here the CDR3 reads CSYQGDSYEQYF. The DNA for the CDR3 is TGCAGCTATCAGGGGGATTCCTACGAGCAGTACTTC.

The rearrangement links TRBV5-6 to TRBJ1-1; TRBD1 might be the D (6 bases). With 2 bases removed from V and 1 base from J, the gap between germline ends came to 15 bases. This CDR3 comprises 16 residues. Germline V gene sequence: CDR1 SGHDT, CDR2 YYEEEE. For the CDR3, the DNA is TGTGCCAGCAGCTTTAATTGGGAGGGACAGAACACTGAAGCTTTCTTT. It codes for CASSFNWEGQNTEAFF.

V and J are TRBV20-1 and TRBJ2-2; D remains unclear. Trimming shortened V by 3 bases and J by 1 base, and 12 bases separated the two germline ends. The CDR3 extends over 15 amino acids. CDR1 and CDR2 (germline): DFQATT, SNEGSKA (reference sequence). Here the CDR3 DNA reads TGCAGTGCTAGTGGTAGACAACTGAACACCGGGGAGCTGTTTTTT. Translation: CSASGRQLNTGELFF.

This chain links TRBV29-1 with TRBJ2-5, with TRBD1 as a possible D gene (6 bases). The CDR3 is 15 amino acids. Trimming left V 3 bases short and J 2 bases short, with 16 bases between. Germline V lookup: CDR1 SQVTM, CDR2 ANQGSEA. DNA for the CDR3: TGCAGCGTTGAGAGACCGGGACAAATACAAGAGACCCAGTACTTC. Encoded protein: CSVERPGQIQETQYF.

This chain uses TRBV7-2 with TRBJ1-5; TRBD1 matches 8 bases. V shed 5 bases, J shed 4 bases, and the junction held 7 bases outside the gene matches. CDR1 and CDR2 (germline): SGHTA, FQGNSA. There are 15 residues in the CDR3. DNA for the CDR3: TGTGCCAGCAGCGCCGGACAGGGCGGGAATCAGCCCCAGCATTTT. This sequence encodes CASSAGQGGNQPQHF.

This sequence joins TRBV28 and TRBJ1-2; D might be TRBD1 (6 bases). There are 12 residues in the CDR3. V lost 6 bases to trimming and J lost 4 bases, with 9 bases between them. The germline V gene has CDR1 MDHEN and CDR2 SYDVKM. This chain's CDR3 is CASSGTSYGYTF. In DNA, the CDR3 is TGTGCCAGCAGCGGGACAAGCTATGGCTACACCTTC.